This T cell receptor beta chain was recovered during a study of blood T cells in healthy people across ages. Study-wide findings and caveats: With age, beta diversity per million T cells declined roughly linearly, significantly by 40. There were more naive CD4+ cells and higher diversity in long-lived donors than in aged donors.

Germline V gene sequence: CDR1 LGHNA, CDR2 YNFKEQ. Trimming removed 4 bases at V and 2 bases at J, with 15 bases between. This CDR3 has 17 residues. Together with a sample-barcoded 5' primer, a J-beta primer mix was included in a second PCR lasting roughly 6 to 12 cycles. TCRdb itself ran the 5' RACE reads through MiXCR, one entry per CDR3 protein. In the table there are 700,000 to 850,000 distinct CDR3 sequences, about 53% of which are singletons. About this clonotype: The antigen is unknown.

Sequenced sample: blood. This receptor was obtained from an elderly man in good health. The chain recombines TRBV4-2 with TRBJ2-6, with D perhaps matching TRBD1 or TRBD2 (5 bases each). The CDR3 is CASSRRGAGTGANVLTF. The CDR3 DNA follows: TGTGCCAGCAGCCGCCGAGGGGCAGGGACTGGGGCCAACGTCCTGACTTTC.